A single sample is the source of the 3 T cell receptor beta chains below, sequenced in a study of blood T cell repertoires in COVID-19. The protocol was immunoSEQ multiplex PCR, while the TCRdb copy is restricted to in-frame clones and leaves out a portion. In the table there are 110,000 or so clones, about 85% of which are singletons. The specimen sequenced was peripheral blood. These receptors all stem from an older woman with COVID-19, enrolled during active disease.

V and J are TRBV5-4 and TRBJ1-2; 10 positions agree with TRBD1. The V gene's germline CDR1 is SGHNT and CDR2 YYREEE (reference sequence). The CDR3 has 14 residues. Trimming cost V 4 bases and J 5 bases; bases outside gene matches: 5. The CDR3 spells CASSRTGGGYGYTF. The CDR3 bases are TGTGCCAGCAGCAGGACAGGGGGAGGTTATGGCTACACCTTC.

This clone was seen a handful of times. The V call is TRBV18, the J call TRBJ1-2, with 7 bases that match TRBD1. The CDR3 sequence is 16 residues long. Germline V gene lookup returns CDR1 KGHSH and CDR2 LQKENI. The V segment lost 5 bases and the J segment 2 bases; nucleotides outside the gene matches: 11. The CDR3: CASSDQKLTGNYGYTF. As DNA, the CDR3 is TGTGCCAGCTCAGACCAAAAGTTGACAGGGAACTATGGCTACACCTTC. The full variable domain, rest sourced from reference TRBV18 and TRBJ1-2, is NAGVMQNPRHLVRRRGQEARLRCSPMKGHSHVYWYRQLPEEGLKFMVYLQKENIIDESGMPKERFSAEFPKEGPSILRIQQVVRGDSAAYFCASSDQKLTGNYGYTFGSGTRLTVV.

The chain is built from TRBV7-8 and TRBJ2-7; tentatively, D is TRBD2 (7 bases). The CDR3 extends over 15 amino acids. Trimming took 7 bases from V and 2 from J, leaving 18 bases between them. Germline loops: CDR1 SGHVS, CDR2 FQNEAQ. The CDR3 protein is CASTAGAGDTYEQYF. The CDR3, as DNA: TGTGCCAGCACTGCGGGGGCAGGGGACACCTACGAGCAGTACTTC.